The source of this T cell receptor beta chain is a study of blood T cell repertoires in COVID-19. The wider study: The United States, Italy and Spain were the sources of the acute and convalescent COVID-19 samples. PBMCs, B-cell-depleted T cells, or T cells provided the cDNA or gDNA that made up the material.

V was cut by 1 base and J by 2 bases, with 11 bases left in between. CDR3 length: 15 amino acids. Germline V gives CDR1 SGHNT, CDR2 YENEEA. Source study methods: Nucleated cell number was recorded as an estimate derived from reference gene primer amplification. Generated by immunoSEQ multiplex PCR, the TCRdb table keeps only in-frame clones and is missing some. From that table come the V and J calls and clone size; the DNA was used to work out D and trimming. The table lists 250,000 to 300,000 clones, around 89% of them singletons. This TCR was sampled from a woman aged 30 to 39 who had recovered from COVID-19. The chain carries TRBV11-3 and TRBJ1-1; no definite D call. What was sequenced was peripheral blood. CDR3 residues: CASSLGGAGNTEAFF. DNA for the CDR3: TGTGCCAGCAGCTTAGGTGGAGCGGGAAACACTGAAGCTTTCTTT.